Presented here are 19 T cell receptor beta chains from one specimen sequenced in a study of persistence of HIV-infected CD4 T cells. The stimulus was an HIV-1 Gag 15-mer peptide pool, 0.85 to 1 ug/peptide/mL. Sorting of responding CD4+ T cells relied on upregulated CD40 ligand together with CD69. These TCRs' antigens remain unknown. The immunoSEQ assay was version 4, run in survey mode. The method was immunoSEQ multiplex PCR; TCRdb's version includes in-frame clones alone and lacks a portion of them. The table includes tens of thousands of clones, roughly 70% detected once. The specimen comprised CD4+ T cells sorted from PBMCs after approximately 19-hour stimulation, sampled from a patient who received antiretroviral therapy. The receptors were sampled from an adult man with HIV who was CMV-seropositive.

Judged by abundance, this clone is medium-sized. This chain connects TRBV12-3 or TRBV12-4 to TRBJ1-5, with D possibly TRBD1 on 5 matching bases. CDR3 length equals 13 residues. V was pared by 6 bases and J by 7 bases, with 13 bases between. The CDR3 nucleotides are TGTGCCAGCAGACGGGACCCGGGGCAGCCCCAGCATTTT. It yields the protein CASRRDPGQPQHF.

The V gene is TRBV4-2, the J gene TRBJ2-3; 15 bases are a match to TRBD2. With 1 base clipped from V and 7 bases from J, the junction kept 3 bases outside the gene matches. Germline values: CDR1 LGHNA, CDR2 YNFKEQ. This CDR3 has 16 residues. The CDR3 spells CASSQGTSGGANTQYF. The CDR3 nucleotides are TGTGCCAGCAGCCAAGGGACTAGCGGGGGGGCAAATACGCAGTATTTT.

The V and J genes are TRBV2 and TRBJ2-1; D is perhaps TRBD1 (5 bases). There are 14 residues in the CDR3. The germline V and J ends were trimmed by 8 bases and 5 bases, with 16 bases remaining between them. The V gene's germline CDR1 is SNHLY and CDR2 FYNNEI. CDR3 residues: CASQARVGDNEQFF. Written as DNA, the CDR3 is TGTGCCAGCCAGGCCAGGGTAGGGGACAATGAGCAGTTCTTC.

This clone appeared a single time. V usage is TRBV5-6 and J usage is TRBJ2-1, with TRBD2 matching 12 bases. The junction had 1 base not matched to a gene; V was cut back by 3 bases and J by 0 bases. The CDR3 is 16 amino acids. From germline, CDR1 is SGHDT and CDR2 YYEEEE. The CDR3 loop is CASSWGLAGSYNEQFF. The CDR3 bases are TGTGCCAGCAGCTGGGGACTAGCGGGCTCCTACAATGAGCAGTTCTTC.

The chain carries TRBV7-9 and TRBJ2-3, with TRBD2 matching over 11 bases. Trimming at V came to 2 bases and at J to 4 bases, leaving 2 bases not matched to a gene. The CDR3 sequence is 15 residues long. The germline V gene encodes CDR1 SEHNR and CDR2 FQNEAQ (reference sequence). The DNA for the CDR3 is TGTGCCAGCAGCTTACTAGCGGGGGGCCCAGATACGCAGTATTTT. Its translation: CASSLLAGGPDTQYF.

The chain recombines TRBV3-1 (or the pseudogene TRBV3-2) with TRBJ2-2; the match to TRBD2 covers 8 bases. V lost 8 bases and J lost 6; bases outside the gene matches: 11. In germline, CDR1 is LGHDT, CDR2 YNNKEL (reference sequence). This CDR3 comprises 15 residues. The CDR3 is CASSRGLAGAGELFF. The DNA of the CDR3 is TGTGCCAGCTCCCGCGGACTAGCCGGCGCCGGGGAGCTGTTTTTT.

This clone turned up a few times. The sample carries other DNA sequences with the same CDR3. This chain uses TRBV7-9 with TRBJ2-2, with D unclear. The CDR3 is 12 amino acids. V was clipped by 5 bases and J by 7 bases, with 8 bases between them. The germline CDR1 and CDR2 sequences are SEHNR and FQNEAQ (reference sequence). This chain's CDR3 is CASSQVGGELFF. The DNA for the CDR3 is TGTGCCAGCAGCCAAGTGGGCGGGGAGCTGTTTTTT.

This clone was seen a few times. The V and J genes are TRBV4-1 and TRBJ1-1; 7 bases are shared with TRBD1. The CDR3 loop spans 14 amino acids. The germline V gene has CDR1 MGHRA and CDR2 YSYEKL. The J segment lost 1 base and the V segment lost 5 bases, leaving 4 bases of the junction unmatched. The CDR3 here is CASSSRDRNTEAFF. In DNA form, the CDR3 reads TGCGCCAGCAGCAGCCGGGACAGGAACACTGAAGCTTTCTTT.

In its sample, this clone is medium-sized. Here the CDR3 DNA reads TGTGCCACCAGTGGACCCCTTGGAAACACCATATATTTT. Translated: CATSGPLGNTIYF. This rearrangement joins TRBV24-1 to TRBJ1-3; no reliable D call. V lost 5 bases, J lost 3 bases, and 7 bases lay in between. The CDR3 runs to 13 residues. The germline gives CDR1 KGHDR, CDR2 SFDVKD.

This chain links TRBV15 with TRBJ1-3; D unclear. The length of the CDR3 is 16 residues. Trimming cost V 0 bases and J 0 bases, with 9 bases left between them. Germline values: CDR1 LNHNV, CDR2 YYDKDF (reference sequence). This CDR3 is CATSRDRRDSGNTIYF. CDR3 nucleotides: TGTGCCACCAGCAGAGATCGGAGGGACTCTGGAAACACCATATATTTT.

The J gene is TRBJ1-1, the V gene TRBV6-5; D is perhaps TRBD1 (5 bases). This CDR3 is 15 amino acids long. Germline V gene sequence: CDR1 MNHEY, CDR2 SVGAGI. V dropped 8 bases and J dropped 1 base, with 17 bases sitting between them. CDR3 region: CASGAPRTQNTEAFF. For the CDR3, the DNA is TGTGCCAGCGGGGCCCCCAGGACACAGAACACTGAAGCTTTCTTT.

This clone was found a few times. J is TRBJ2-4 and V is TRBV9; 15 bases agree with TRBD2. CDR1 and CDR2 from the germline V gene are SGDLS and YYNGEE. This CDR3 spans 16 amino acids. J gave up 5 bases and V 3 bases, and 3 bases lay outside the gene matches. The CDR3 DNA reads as TGTGCCAGCAGCGGAGGACTAGCGGGGGGGCAAAACATTCAGTACTTC. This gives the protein CASSGGLAGGQNIQYF. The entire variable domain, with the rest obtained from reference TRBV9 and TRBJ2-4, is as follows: DSGVTQTPKHLITATGQRVTLRCSPRSGDLSVYWYQQSLDQGLQFLIQYYNGEERAKGNILERFSAQQFPDLHSELNLSSLELGDSALYFCASSGGLAGGQNIQYFGAGTRLSVL.

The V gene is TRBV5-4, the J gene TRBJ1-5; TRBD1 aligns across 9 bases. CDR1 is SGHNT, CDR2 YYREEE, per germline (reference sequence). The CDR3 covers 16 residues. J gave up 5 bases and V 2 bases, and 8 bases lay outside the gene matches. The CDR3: CASSLWDRAGDQPQHF. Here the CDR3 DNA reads TGTGCCAGCAGCTTATGGGACAGGGCTGGGGATCAGCCCCAGCATTTT.

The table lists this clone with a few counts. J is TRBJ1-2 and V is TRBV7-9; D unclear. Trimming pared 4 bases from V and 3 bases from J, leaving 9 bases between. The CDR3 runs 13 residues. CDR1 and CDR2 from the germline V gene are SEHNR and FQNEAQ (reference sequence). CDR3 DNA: TGTGCCAGCAGCTCCCAAACCGACTATGGCTACACCTTC. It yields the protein CASSSQTDYGYTF. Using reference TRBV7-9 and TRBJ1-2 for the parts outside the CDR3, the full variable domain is DTGVSQNPRHKITKRGQNVTFRCDPISEHNRLYWYRQTLGQGPEFLTYFQNEAQLEKSRLLSDRFSAERPKGSFSTLEIQRTEQGDSAMYLCASSSQTDYGYTFGSGTRLTVV.

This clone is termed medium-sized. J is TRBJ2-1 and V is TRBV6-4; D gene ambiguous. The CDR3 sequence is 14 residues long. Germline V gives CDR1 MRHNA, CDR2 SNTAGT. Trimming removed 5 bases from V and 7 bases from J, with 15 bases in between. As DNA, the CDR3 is TGTGCCAGCAGTCTTAGTGGGTTTAGGAATGAGCAGTTCTTC. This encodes CASSLSGFRNEQFF.

CDR3 residues: CASSEARAGGLNEQFF. DNA for the CDR3: TGTGCCAGCAGTGAAGCGCGAGCGGGGGGCCTCAATGAGCAGTTCTTC. The chain joins TRBV6-1 to TRBJ2-1; 9 nucleotides agree with TRBD2. Looked up from germline, CDR1 is MNHNS and CDR2 is SASEGT. The CDR3 runs to 16 residues. Losses at the gene ends were 0 bases for V and 6 bases for J; bases not matched to a gene: 6.

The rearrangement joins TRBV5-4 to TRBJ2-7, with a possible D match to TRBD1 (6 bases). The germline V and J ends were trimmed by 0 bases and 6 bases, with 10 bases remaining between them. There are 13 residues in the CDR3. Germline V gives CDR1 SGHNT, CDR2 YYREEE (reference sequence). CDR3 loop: CASSLAGDGEQYF. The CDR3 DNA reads TGTGCCAGCAGCTTGGCAGGGGACGGCGAGCAGTACTTC.

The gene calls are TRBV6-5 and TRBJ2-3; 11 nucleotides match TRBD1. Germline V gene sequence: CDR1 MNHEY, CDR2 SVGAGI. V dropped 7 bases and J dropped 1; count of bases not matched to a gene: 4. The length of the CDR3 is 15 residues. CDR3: CASKEDRGRTDTQYF. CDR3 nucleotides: TGTGCCAGCAAGGAGGACAGGGGGCGCACAGATACGCAGTATTTT.

CDR3 amino acids: CAGRRDALLTDTQYF. CDR3 coding DNA: TGTGCCGGCCGGCGGGACGCTCTACTCACAGATACGCAGTATTTT. The chain uses TRBV2 and TRBJ2-3; a possible D gene is TRBD2 (6 bases). V was pared by 11 bases and J by 2 bases, with 20 bases between. This CDR3 is built from 15 residues. Germline assignment: CDR1 SNHLY and CDR2 FYNNEI.